The 25 T cell receptor beta chains presented below share a single source sample, sequenced in a study of OX40 agonist ivuxolimab in advanced cancers. Profiling relied on immunoSEQ multiplex PCR, and the TCRdb table lists in-frame clones only, not all of them. Of 50,000 to 65,000 clones in the sample, approximately 78% were seen once. The source was CD4+ or CD8+ T cells sorted from blood, collected in a trial of the OX40 agonist ivuxolimab. All receptors come from an adult with an advanced solid tumor such as melanoma, head and neck, liver or kidney cancer.

Of note for this clone: Sequence at one end of the junction differs from germline and may be a read error. The V gene is TRBV28, the J gene TRBJ2-7; D might be TRBD1 or TRBD2, each matching 7 bases. The length of the CDR3 is 13 residues. CDR1 and CDR2 from the germline V gene are MDHEN and SYDVKM. The CDR3 coding sequence is TGTGCCAGCAGTTTACCTGAGACAGGGAGGGACCACTTC. Translation gives CASSLPETGRDHF.

The V gene is TRBV10-3, the J gene TRBJ2-5, with unresolved D. Trimming removed 5 bases at V and 5 bases at J, with 15 bases between. Germline CDR1 reads ENHRY; CDR2 reads SYGVKD. This CDR3 spans 14 amino acids. The CDR3 bases are TGTGCCATCAGTATTGACTCAGGATTCGAGACCCAGTACTTC. This encodes CAISIDSGFETQYF.

CDR3 protein: CASSIGASYSNQPQHF. DNA for the CDR3: TGTGCCAGTAGTATAGGGGCCAGCTATAGCAATCAGCCCCAGCATTTT. The V and J genes are TRBV19 and TRBJ1-5; no definite D call. This CDR3 comprises 16 residues. In germline, CDR1 is LNHDA, CDR2 SQIVND (reference sequence). Deletions cut 1 base from V and 0 bases from J, with 10 bases between. Full variable domain (outside the CDR3, taken from reference TRBV19 and TRBJ1-5): DGGITQSPKYLFRKEGQNVTLSCEQNLNHDAMYWYRQDPGQGLRLIYYSQIVNDFQKGDIAEGYSVSREKKESFPLTVTSAQKNPTAFYLCASSIGASYSNQPQHFGDGTRLSIL.

The genes are TRBV18 and TRBJ2-5, with D tentatively TRBD2 (6 bases). V lost 0 bases, J lost 5 bases, and 13 bases lay in between. Germline CDR1 and CDR2: KGHSH and LQKENI. The CDR3 extends over 15 amino acids. The CDR3 DNA follows: TGTGCCAGCTCACCACCGGTGCGGGGAGAGGAGACCCAGTACTTC. This codes for CASSPPVRGEETQYF.

V usage is TRBV4-1 and J usage is TRBJ2-7; 7 bases line up with TRBD2. The CDR3 loop spans 11 amino acids. With V trimmed by 4 bases and J by 6 bases, 0 bases remained unmatched. CDR1 MGHRA and CDR2 YSYEKL come from the germline V gene. The CDR3 sequence: CASSREGEQYF. CDR3 in DNA: TGCGCCAGCAGCCGGGAGGGCGAGCAGTACTTC.

The chain combines TRBV19 with TRBJ2-2; D uncertain. CDR1 and CDR2 from the germline V gene are LNHDA and SQIVND (reference sequence). The CDR3 contains 14 residues. V lost 2 bases, J lost 2 bases, and 6 bases lay in between. The CDR3 DNA reads as TGTGCCAGTAGTATAAGCCCCAACACCGGGGAGCTGTTTTTT. Encoded protein: CASSISPNTGELFF. Full variable domain (rest looked up from reference TRBV19 and TRBJ2-2): DGGITQSPKYLFRKEGQNVTLSCEQNLNHDAMYWYRQDPGQGLRLIYYSQIVNDFQKGDIAEGYSVSREKKESFPLTVTSAQKNPTAFYLCASSISPNTGELFFGEGSRLTVL.

The chain couples TRBV10-2 to TRBJ1-3; D is unclear. This CDR3 region has 15 residues. Trimming pared 4 bases from V and 3 bases from J, leaving 13 bases between. The germline V gene has CDR1 WSHSY and CDR2 SAAADI. The CDR3 loop is CASSATHGDGNTIYF. In DNA form, the CDR3 reads TGCGCCAGCAGTGCTACTCACGGGGATGGAAACACCATATATTTT.

The chain employs TRBV6-6 and TRBJ1-5; D uncertain. Germline CDR1 reads MNHNY; CDR2 reads SVGAGI (reference sequence). Trimming left V 6 bases short and J 0 bases short, with 15 bases between. CDR3 size: 16 residues. CDR3 amino acids: CASRSTQENSNQPQHF. The CDR3 bases are TGTGCCAGCAGAAGTACGCAGGAAAATAGCAATCAGCCCCAGCATTTT.

The chain carries TRBV19 and TRBJ2-5; 7 bases are a match to TRBD2. V lost 5 bases and J lost 1; bases outside the gene matches: 4. The CDR3 is 14 amino acids. Looked up from germline, CDR1 is LNHDA and CDR2 is SQIVND (reference sequence). The CDR3 reads CASSPGGGQETQYF. The CDR3 nucleotides read TGTGCCAGTAGTCCTGGGGGGGGCCAAGAGACCCAGTACTTC. Filled out from reference TRBV19 and TRBJ2-5, the complete variable domain reads DGGITQSPKYLFRKEGQNVTLSCEQNLNHDAMYWYRQDPGQGLRLIYYSQIVNDFQKGDIAEGYSVSREKKESFPLTVTSAQKNPTAFYLCASSPGGGQETQYFGPGTRLLVL.

The rearrangement joins TRBV5-1 to TRBJ2-6; D assignment may be TRBD1 or TRBD2 (5 bases each). Per germline, CDR1 SGHRS and CDR2 YFSETQ. V gave up 5 bases and J gave up 6 bases, with 12 bases separating them. This CDR3 has 14 amino acids. The CDR3 spells CASSSTGAANVLTF. The CDR3, as DNA: TGCGCCAGCAGTTCCACCGGGGCGGCCAACGTCCTGACTTTC.

V gene TRBV9 combines with J gene TRBJ1-3; possibly TRBD1 for D (6 bases). This CDR3 spans 16 amino acids. CDR1 and CDR2 (germline): SGDLS, YYNGEE. V was cut by 3 bases and J by 0 bases, with 13 bases left in between. DNA of the CDR3: TGTGCCAGCAGCGACGGGGGCAAAAGCTCTGGAAACACCATATATTTT. It is translated as CASSDGGKSSGNTIYF.

The chain is built from TRBV28 and TRBJ2-1; 9 nucleotides line up with TRBD2. Germline V gene data show CDR1 as MDHEN and CDR2 as SYDVKM. Losses at the gene ends were 4 bases for V and 10 bases for J; bases not matched to a gene: 11. The CDR3 is 15 amino acids. CDR3 protein: CASSSPAGGPREQFF. The CDR3, as DNA: TGTGCCAGCAGTTCTCCAGCGGGGGGTCCTCGCGAGCAGTTCTTC.

This clone was found many times. The V call is TRBV7-8, the J call TRBJ2-1, with D unclear. Germline assignment: CDR1 SGHVS and CDR2 FQNEAQ. CDR3 length: 13 residues. The V end lost 4 bases, the J end lost 8 bases, and 12 bases lay between the germline ends. For the CDR3, the DNA is TGTGCCAGCAGCTCCATAACATGGGATGAGCAGTTCTTC. This encodes CASSSITWDEQFF.

As for this clone: One end of the junction is discordant with germline, which a read error may explain. The chain is built from TRBV18 and TRBJ2-1, with 11 bases matching TRBD2. This CDR3 is built from 13 residues. Germline V gives CDR1 KGHSH, CDR2 LQKENI. CDR3: CASSPQNLAGGLF. The CDR3 nucleotides read TGTGCCAGCTCACCGCAGAACTTAGCGGGGGGGCTCTTC.

The chain combines TRBV5-3 with TRBJ2-7; 9 positions match TRBD2. TRBV5-3 falls under the ORF class, with uncertain function. The CDR3 extends over 15 amino acids. V lost 8 bases, J lost 6 bases, and 15 bases stayed unmatched. This chain's CDR3 is CASSLPGLAGIEQYF. Written as DNA, the CDR3 is TGTGCCAGCAGCCTTCCCGGGCTAGCGGGGATCGAGCAGTACTTC.

The CDR3 loop is CASKDRVTDTQYF. The CDR3 DNA reads TGTGCCAGCAAGGACAGGGTAACAGATACGCAGTATTTT. V is TRBV6-5 and J is TRBJ2-3; 8 bases agree with TRBD1. Germline V lookup: CDR1 MNHEY, CDR2 SVGAGI. The CDR3 has 13 residues. J lost 3 bases, V lost 7 bases, and 3 bases had no gene match.

V usage is TRBV4-2 and J usage is TRBJ2-1, with 8 bases lining up with TRBD2. Trimming took 1 base from V and 4 from J; bases not matched to a gene: 0. In germline, CDR1 is LGHNA, CDR2 YNFKEQ. The CDR3 runs 14 residues. The CDR3 coding sequence is TGTGCCAGCAGCCAAGCGGGGGGGTACAATGAGCAGTTCTTC. Translating it yields CASSQAGGYNEQFF.

This chain connects TRBV27 to TRBJ2-7; 8 bases are shared with TRBD1. CDR3 length equals 13 residues. Germline values: CDR1 MNHEY, CDR2 SMNVEV (reference sequence). With V trimmed by 5 bases and J by 9 bases, 9 bases remained unmatched. CDR3 sequence reads: CASSAAQGASQYF. DNA of the CDR3: TGTGCCAGCAGTGCCGCCCAGGGGGCCTCGCAGTACTTC.

This chain connects TRBV5-1 to TRBJ2-7; TRBD1 aligns across 10 bases. Trimming at V came to 2 bases and at J to 6 bases, leaving 5 bases not matched to a gene. Germline V gene sequence: CDR1 SGHRS, CDR2 YFSETQ. This CDR3 is built from 14 residues. The CDR3 DNA reads as TGCGCCAGCAGCTTTCCCGGGACAGGGGTCGAGCAGTACTTC. It codes for CASSFPGTGVEQYF.

J is TRBJ2-3 and V is TRBV19, with D unclear. V gave up 1 base and J gave up 1 base, with 6 bases separating them. Per the germline V gene, CDR1 is LNHDA and CDR2 is SQIVND (reference sequence). The CDR3 runs to 14 residues. DNA for the CDR3: TGTGCCAGTAGTATAGCTCGGGGCACAGATACGCAGTATTTT. Its translation: CASSIARGTDTQYF.

The rearrangement links TRBV5-6 to TRBJ2-5; possibly TRBD2 for D (6 bases). Germline CDR1 reads SGHDT; CDR2 reads YYEEEE. CDR3 length: 15 amino acids. With 1 base removed from V and 5 bases from J, the gap between germline ends came to 15 bases. CDR3 in amino acids: CASSLYSSDQETQYF. The DNA of the CDR3 is TGTGCCAGCAGCTTGTACTCTAGCGATCAGGAGACCCAGTACTTC.

The chain recombines TRBV7-3 with TRBJ1-6, with TRBD1 matching 7 bases. The CDR3 has 14 residues. V was pared by 4 bases and J by 9 bases, with 6 bases of the junction left unmatched. Germline CDR1 is SGHTA and CDR2 is FQGTGA. CDR3 in DNA: TGTGCCAGCAGCTACTACAGGGGCGCTTCACCCCTCCACTTT. Residues: CASSYYRGASPLHF.

This chain connects TRBV7-3 to TRBJ1-1; the D is unclear. The CDR3 loop spans 13 amino acids. Looked up from germline, CDR1 is SGHTA and CDR2 is FQGTGA. Trimming stripped 5 bases from V and 1 base from J, with 8 bases between. DNA of the CDR3: TGTGCCAGCAGCGCCTCCGGGAACACTGAAGCTTTCTTT. Amino acid sequence: CASSASGNTEAFF. Filled out from reference TRBV7-3 and TRBJ1-1, the complete variable domain reads GAGVSQTPSNKVTEKGKYVELRCDPISGHTALYWYRQSLGQGPEFLIYFQGTGAADDSGLPNDRFFAVRPEGSVSTLKIQRTERGDSAVYLCASSASGNTEAFFGQGTRLTVV.

The V call is TRBV21-1, the J call TRBJ2-4; the table gives TRBD1 as D, unverified against the DNA. TRBV21-1 is classified as a pseudogene. The CDR3 is made up of 17 amino acids. For the CDR3, the DNA is TGTGCCAGCAGCAAAGCGCTTTACAGGATAGCCAAAAACATTCAGTACTTC. It specifies CASSKALYRIAKNIQYF.

V and J are TRBV4-1 and TRBJ2-7, with 10 bases fitting TRBD2. CDR1 is MGHRA, CDR2 YSYEKL, per germline. Trimming at V came to 6 bases and at J to 3 bases, leaving 5 bases not matched to a gene. CDR3 length: 14 residues. CDR3 bases: TGCGCCAGCAGTCCACTAGCGGGAAACTACGAGCAGTACTTC. It encodes CASSPLAGNYEQYF.